Reported below is one TCR beta chain. Its antigen is as yet unknown. The sample is drawn from a study of cytomegalovirus exposure and HLA in healthy donors. Study summary: Drawn from HLA-typed donors, tens of millions of unique TCRs were held in an early data release. Points from the study as a whole: In a later analysis, donors in an Asian-associated ancestry cluster reportedly had fewer N-insertions in productive TCRs than the cohort mean. Some V segments (TRBV6-2 and TRBV6-3 among them) were excluded as indistinguishable. Presence/absence analyses supposed approximately even sequencing depth among donors.

Primers for the PCR totalled 60 Vbeta and 13 Jbeta. The protocol was immunoSEQ multiplex PCR, while the TCRdb copy is restricted to in-frame clones and leaves out a portion. Among over 85,000 clones, roughly 76% were seen once, and the ten largest hold roughly 2%. CDR1 SEHNR and CDR2 FQNEAQ come from the germline V gene (reference sequence). V dropped 3 bases and J dropped 3 bases, with 8 bases sitting between them. This CDR3 contains 13 residues. The sample comprised PBMCs. The chain links TRBV7-9 to TRBJ2-5, with D tentatively TRBD1 (5 bases). This TCR came from a man aged 35 to 55 in good health and CMV-seronegative. The CDR3 loop is CASSFDREETQYF. CDR3 nucleotide sequence: TGTGCCAGCAGCTTTGACAGAGAAGAGACCCAGTACTTC.